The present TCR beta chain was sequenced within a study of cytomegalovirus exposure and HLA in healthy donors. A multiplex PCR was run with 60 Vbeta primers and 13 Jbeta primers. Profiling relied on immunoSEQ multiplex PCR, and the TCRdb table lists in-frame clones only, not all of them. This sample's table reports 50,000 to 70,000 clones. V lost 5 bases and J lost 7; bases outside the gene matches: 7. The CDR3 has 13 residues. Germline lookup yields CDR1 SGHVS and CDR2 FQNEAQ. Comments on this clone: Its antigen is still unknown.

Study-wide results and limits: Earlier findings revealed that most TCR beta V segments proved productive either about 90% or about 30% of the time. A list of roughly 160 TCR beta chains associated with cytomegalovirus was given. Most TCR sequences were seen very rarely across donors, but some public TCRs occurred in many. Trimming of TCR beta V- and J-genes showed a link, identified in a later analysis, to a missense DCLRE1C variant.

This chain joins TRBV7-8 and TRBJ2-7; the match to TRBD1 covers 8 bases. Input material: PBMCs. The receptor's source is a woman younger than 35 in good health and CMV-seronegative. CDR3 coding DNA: TGTGCCAGCAGCGGAGACAGGGGACTTGAGCAGTACTTC. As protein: CASSGDRGLEQYF.